This is a list of T cell receptor beta chains from one sample in a study of identical twins. TCRdb fed the 5' RACE reads into MiXCR, producing one record per CDR3 protein. The table lists about 720,000 distinct CDR3 sequences, over 8.5% of them singletons. This sample also belongs to another study, concerning yellow fever vaccine responses in identical twins.

Material: PBMCs. Receptors originate from a young woman in good health. Both conserved end residues are part of each CDR3. The D gene is left open where the match is weak. Not every row has a clone size; where given, it reads once, few, many or a size class.

J: TRBJ2-3; size: .; V: TRBV27; D: TRBD2; DNA: TGTGCCAGCAGCCGGGAGGTTAAAGGGGATACGCAGTATTTT; CDR3: CASSREVKGDTQYF
J: TRBJ2-5; size: few; V: TRBV6-2/TRBV6-3; D: TRBD1; DNA: TGTGCCAGCAGTTACCGATGGCGACAGGGGGCCTGGGAGACCCAGTACTTC; CDR3: CASSYRWRQGAWETQYF
J: TRBJ2-1; size: .; V: TRBV20-1; D: TRBD2; DNA: TGCAGTGCTAGAGATGTCACTAGCGGGGGGGATGAGCAGTTCTTC; CDR3: CSARDVTSGGDEQFF
J: TRBJ2-1; size: .; V: TRBV29-1; D: TRBD2; DNA: TGCAGCGTTAAGACTAGCGGGAGTATGCAGTTCTTC; CDR3: CSVKTSGSMQFF
J: TRBJ2-1; size: few; V: TRBV27; D: .; DNA: TGTGCCAGCAGTTTATACTGGGGGGACTCCTACAATGAGCAGTTCTTC; CDR3: CASSLYWGDSYNEQFF
J: TRBJ2-5; size: .; V: TRBV28; D: TRBD2; DNA: TGTGCCAGCAGCCTAACTAGCGGCGGGGGCCAAGAGACCCAGTACTTC; CDR3: CASSLTSGGGQETQYF
J: TRBJ2-2; size: many; V: TRBV9; D: .; DNA: TGTGCCAGCAGCGTACAGAACACCGGGGAGCTGTTTTTT; CDR3: CASSVQNTGELFF
J: TRBJ1-1; size: .; V: TRBV3-1; D: TRBD1; DNA: TGTGCCAGCAGCCATCGACAGGGGGGAACTGAAGCTTTCTTT; CDR3: CASSHRQGGTEAFF
J: TRBJ2-5; size: .; V: TRBV10-3; D: .; DNA: TGTGCCATCAGTGAGTCGAGGGCCGGGGAGACCCAGTACTTC; CDR3: CAISESRAGETQYF
J: TRBJ2-4; size: .; V: TRBV4-3; D: TRBD2; DNA: TGCGCCAGCAGCCAAGATCGGACTAGCGGGGTACTAGCCAAAAACATTCAGTACTTC; CDR3: CASSQDRTSGVLAKNIQYF
J: TRBJ2-7; size: few; V: TRBV28; D: .; DNA: TGTGCCAGCAGCCTCACGACAGGCCAGCAGTACTTC; CDR3: CASSLTTGQQYF
J: TRBJ2-7; size: .; V: TRBV6-2/TRBV6-3; D: TRBD2; DNA: TGTGCCAGCAGCCGCGGACTAGCGGGAGTACCCGAGCAGTACTTC; CDR3: CASSRGLAGVPEQYF
J: TRBJ2-1; size: few; V: TRBV7-8; D: .; DNA: TGTGCCAGCAGCTTAGGGTTGGGCGGGGAGAACTCCTACAATGAGCAGTTCTTC; CDR3: CASSLGLGGENSYNEQFF
J: TRBJ1-5; size: few; V: TRBV27; D: TRBD1; DNA: TGTGCCAGCAGTAGTAGTTCGGGACAGGGACCACTAGGGAATCAGCCCCAGCATTTT; CDR3: CASSSSSGQGPLGNQPQHF
J: TRBJ2-1; size: .; V: TRBV6-1; D: .; DNA: TGTGCCAGCACTAAATATCCCGTGGCTAGCAGCGATGAGCAGTTCTTC; CDR3: CASTKYPVASSDEQFF
J: TRBJ2-3; size: few; V: TRBV24-1; D: .; DNA: TGTGCCACCAGTGATCCCCCAACCGGAGGAGATACGCAGTATTTT; CDR3: CATSDPPTGGDTQYF
J: TRBJ2-1; size: .; V: TRBV7-6; D: TRBD2; DNA: TGTGCCGGCAGCTCTCGAGCGGGGGCCACTGAGCAGTTCTTC; CDR3: CAGSSRAGATEQFF
J: TRBJ2-7; size: many; V: TRBV29-1; D: TRBD2; DNA: TGCAGCGTAAGAGCGGGAGGAAACGAGCAGTACTTC; CDR3: CSVRAGGNEQYF
J: TRBJ2-7; size: .; V: TRBV7-8; D: .; DNA: TGTGCCAGCAGTTCACTCGTAGACTACGAGCAGTACTTC; CDR3: CASSSLVDYEQYF
J: TRBJ2-7; size: .; V: TRBV2; D: .; DNA: TGTGCCAGCAGTGGCCCGGGCGTTGGATACGAGCAGTACTTC; CDR3: CASSGPGVGYEQYF
J: TRBJ2-7; size: .; V: TRBV11-3; D: .; DNA: TGTGCCAGCAATGCCGTCCGGGTTTTCTACGAGCAGTACTTC; CDR3: CASNAVRVFYEQYF
J: TRBJ2-2; size: .; V: TRBV5-1; D: .; DNA: TGCGCCAGCAGCCCTGGCCCATACACCGGGGAGCTGTTTTTT; CDR3: CASSPGPYTGELFF
J: TRBJ2-1; size: .; V: TRBV21-1; D: .; DNA: TGTGCCAGCAACGAAAGGAGGGTCGACAATGAGCAGTTCTTC; CDR3: CASNERRVDNEQFF
J: TRBJ2-7; size: .; V: TRBV21-1; D: .; DNA: TGTGCCAGCAGCAAAACCCAGGGGTCCTACGAGCAGTACTTC; CDR3: CASSKTQGSYEQYF
J: TRBJ2-5; size: .; V: TRBV28; D: .; DNA: TGTGCCAGCAGTTTCTTAAGTAAGGGGAAAGAGACCCAGTACTTC; CDR3: CASSFLSKGKETQYF
J: TRBJ2-2; size: many; V: TRBV2; D: .; DNA: TGTGCCAGCAGTGAAGGGGCCCGGCAGAACACCGGGGAGCTGTTTTTT; CDR3: CASSEGARQNTGELFF
J: TRBJ2-3; size: .; V: TRBV11-1; D: TRBD2; DNA: TGTGCCAGCAGCCGGACTAGCGGGAGCTCGAATACGCAGTATTTT; CDR3: CASSRTSGSSNTQYF
J: TRBJ2-3; size: many; V: TRBV4-2; D: .; DNA: TGTGCCAGCAGCCCCCGGCAACTAATGATAGATACGCAGTATTTT; CDR3: CASSPRQLMIDTQYF
J: TRBJ2-7; size: .; V: TRBV20-1; D: TRBD1; DNA: TGCAGTGCTAGAGCGGACAGGGGCACCGACGAGCAGTACTTC; CDR3: CSARADRGTDEQYF
J: TRBJ2-5; size: few; V: TRBV10-3; D: TRBD2; DNA: TGTGCCATCAGCGTGGGGCTAGCGGGAGGGCAAGAGACCCAGTACTTC; CDR3: CAISVGLAGGQETQYF
J: TRBJ1-5; size: many; V: TRBV20-1; D: .; DNA: TGCAGTGCTAGGGTCGGCCAGCCCCAGCATTTT; CDR3: CSARVGQPQHF
J: TRBJ2-1; size: many; V: TRBV24-1; D: .; DNA: TGTGCCACCAGTGATTCAGGTGGTCTGTATCACAATGAGCAGTTCTTC; CDR3: CATSDSGGLYHNEQFF
J: TRBJ2-7; size: few; V: TRBV19; D: .; DNA: TGTGCCAGTAGTATAGTACGGAACTCCTACGAGCAGTACTTC; CDR3: CASSIVRNSYEQYF
J: TRBJ2-7; size: many; V: TRBV29-1; D: .; DNA: TGCAGCGTTATCGGACCCGGACTTTCCGAGCAGTACTTC; CDR3: CSVIGPGLSEQYF
J: TRBJ2-7; size: .; V: TRBV28; D: TRBD1; DNA: TGTGCCAGCCGGGACAGGGCTCTACGTGAGCAGTACTTC; CDR3: CASRDRALREQYF
J: TRBJ1-3; size: .; V: TRBV3-1; D: .; DNA: TGTGCCAGCAGCCAAGGCCCCATGGTGGGCATATATTTT; CDR3: CASSQGPMVGIYF
J: TRBJ2-7; size: many; V: TRBV4-3; D: .; DNA: TGCGCCAGCAGCAAGGACCACAGGGAAATGAGGTCCTACGAGCAGTACTTC; CDR3: CASSKDHREMRSYEQYF
J: TRBJ2-1; size: many; V: TRBV5-6; D: TRBD2; DNA: TGTGCCAGCAGCTTTCGGTTGACTAGCGGGGAAAATGAGCAGTTCTTC; CDR3: CASSFRLTSGENEQFF
J: TRBJ2-7; size: .; V: TRBV11-2; D: .; DNA: TGTGCCAGCAGCCGCCAACGGGTCTCCTACGAGCAGTACTTC; CDR3: CASSRQRVSYEQYF
J: TRBJ2-1; size: many; V: TRBV20-1; D: .; DNA: TGCAGTGCTAGAGATCTAGGGGGTTACAATGAGCAGTTCTTC; CDR3: CSARDLGGYNEQFF
J: TRBJ2-6; size: few; V: TRBV29-1; D: .; DNA: TGCAGCGTTGAAAGAACTACAGGGACTGGGGCCAACGTCCTGACTTTC; CDR3: CSVERTTGTGANVLTF
J: TRBJ2-2; size: many; V: TRBV7-2; D: .; DNA: TGTGCCAGCAGCTTAGATACTGGGGAGCTGTTTTTT; CDR3: CASSLDTGELFF